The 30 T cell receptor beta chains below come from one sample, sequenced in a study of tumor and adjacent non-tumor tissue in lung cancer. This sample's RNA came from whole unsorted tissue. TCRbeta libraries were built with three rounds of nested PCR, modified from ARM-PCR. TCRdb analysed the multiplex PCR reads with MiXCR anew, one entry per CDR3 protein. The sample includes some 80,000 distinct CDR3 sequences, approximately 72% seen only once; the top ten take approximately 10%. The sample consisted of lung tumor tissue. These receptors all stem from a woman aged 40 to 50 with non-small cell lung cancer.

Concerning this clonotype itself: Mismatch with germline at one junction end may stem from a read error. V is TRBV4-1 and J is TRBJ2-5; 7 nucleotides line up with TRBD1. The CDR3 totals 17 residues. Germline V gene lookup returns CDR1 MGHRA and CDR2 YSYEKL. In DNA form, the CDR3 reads TGCACCAGCAGCCAAATTCGTGGGACAGACTATCAAGGGACCCAGTACTTC. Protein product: CTSSQIRGTDYQGTQYF.

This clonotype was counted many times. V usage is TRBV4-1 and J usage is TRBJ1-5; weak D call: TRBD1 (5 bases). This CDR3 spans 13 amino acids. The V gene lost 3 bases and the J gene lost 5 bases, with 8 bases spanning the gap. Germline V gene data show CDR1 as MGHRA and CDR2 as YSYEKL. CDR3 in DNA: TGCGCCAGCAGCCACGGGGGAGATCAGCCCCAGCATTTT. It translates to CASSHGGDQPQHF.

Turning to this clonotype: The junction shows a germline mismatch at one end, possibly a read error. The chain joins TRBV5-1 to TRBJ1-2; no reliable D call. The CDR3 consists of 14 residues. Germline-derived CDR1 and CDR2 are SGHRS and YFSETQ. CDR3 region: CASSLDGGPYAYTF. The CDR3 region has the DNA TGCGCCAGCAGCTTGGATGGAGGTCCCTATGCCTACACCTTC.

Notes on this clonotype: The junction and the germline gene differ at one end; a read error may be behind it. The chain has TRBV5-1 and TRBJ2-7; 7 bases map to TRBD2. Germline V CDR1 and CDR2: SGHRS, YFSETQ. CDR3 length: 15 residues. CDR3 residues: CARSPGRERDYEQYF. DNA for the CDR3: TGCGCCCGCAGCCCTGGGAGGGAGAGGGACTACGAGCAGTACTTC.

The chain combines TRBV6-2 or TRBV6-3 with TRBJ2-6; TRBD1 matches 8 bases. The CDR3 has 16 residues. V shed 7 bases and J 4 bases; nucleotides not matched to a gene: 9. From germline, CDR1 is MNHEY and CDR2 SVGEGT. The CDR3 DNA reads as TGTGCCAGCACGATGGACAGGGAGGCCGGGGCCAACGTCCTGACTTTC. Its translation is CASTMDREAGANVLTF.

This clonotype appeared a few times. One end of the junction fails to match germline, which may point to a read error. CDR3 amino acids: CNARPADQYEQYF. CDR3 bases: TGCAATGCTAGGCCGGCAGACCAATACGAGCAGTACTTC. The chain joins TRBV20-1 to TRBJ2-7; D gene ambiguous. Germline values: CDR1 DFQATT, CDR2 SNEGSKA (reference sequence). The CDR3 is 13 amino acids.

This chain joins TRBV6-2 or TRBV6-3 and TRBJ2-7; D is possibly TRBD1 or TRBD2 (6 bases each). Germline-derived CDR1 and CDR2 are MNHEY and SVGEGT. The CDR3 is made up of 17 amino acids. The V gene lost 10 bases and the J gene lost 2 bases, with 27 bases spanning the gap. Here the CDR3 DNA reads TGTGCCAACAGGGATCTGCGGGATCTCGATTTCACCTACGAGCAGTACTTC. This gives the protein CANRDLRDLDFTYEQYF.

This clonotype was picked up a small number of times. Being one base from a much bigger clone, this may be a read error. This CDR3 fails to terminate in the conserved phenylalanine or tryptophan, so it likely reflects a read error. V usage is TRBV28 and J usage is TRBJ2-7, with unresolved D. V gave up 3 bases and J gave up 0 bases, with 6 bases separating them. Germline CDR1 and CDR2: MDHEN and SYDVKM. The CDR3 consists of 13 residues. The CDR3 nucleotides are TGTGCCAGCAGTTTTTCCAGCTCCTACGAGCAGTACTCC. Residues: CASSFSSSYEQYS.

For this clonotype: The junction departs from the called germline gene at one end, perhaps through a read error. The CDR3 DNA reads as TGTACCAGCAGGTCTAGTGGGAATAGCTCCTACGAGCAGTACTTC. Translation: CTSRSSGNSSYEQYF. The chain uses TRBV6-5 and TRBJ2-7; D gene unclear. This CDR3 has 15 residues. CDR1 and CDR2 (germline): MNHEY, SVGAGI.

The CDR3 nucleotides read TGTGCCAGCAGCCTCTTTCATGGGTGGGAGGACACTGAAGCTTTCTTT. It codes for CASSLFHGWEDTEAFF. V usage is TRBV5-6 and J usage is TRBJ1-1; D call uncertain. Looked up from germline, CDR1 is SGHDT and CDR2 is YYEEEE. The V end lost 4 bases, the J end lost 3 bases, and 19 bases lay between the germline ends. CDR3 length: 16 amino acids. Full variable domain (rest looked up from reference TRBV5-6 and TRBJ1-1): DAGVTQSPTHLIKTRGQQVTLRCSPKSGHDTVSWYQQALGQGPQFIFQYYEEEERQRGNFPDRFSGHQFPNYSSELNVNALLLGDSALYLCASSLFHGWEDTEAFFGQGTRLTVV.

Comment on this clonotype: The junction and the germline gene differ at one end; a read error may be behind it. The CDR3, as DNA: TGTGCTAGCAGCTTAGAAGGGGGATACAATGGGCAGTTCTTC. It is translated as CASSLEGGYNGQFF. The chain couples TRBV11-2 to TRBJ2-1, with D possibly being TRBD1 (6 bases). In germline, CDR1 is SGHAT, CDR2 FQNNGV. The CDR3 has 14 residues. Supplemented by reference TRBV11-2 and TRBJ2-1, the full variable domain reads EAGVAQSPRYKIIEKRQSVAFWCNPISGHATLYWYQQILGQGPKLLIQFQNNGVVDDSQLPKDRFSAERLKGVDSTLKIQPAKLEDSAVYLCASSLEGGYNGQFFGPGTRLTVL.

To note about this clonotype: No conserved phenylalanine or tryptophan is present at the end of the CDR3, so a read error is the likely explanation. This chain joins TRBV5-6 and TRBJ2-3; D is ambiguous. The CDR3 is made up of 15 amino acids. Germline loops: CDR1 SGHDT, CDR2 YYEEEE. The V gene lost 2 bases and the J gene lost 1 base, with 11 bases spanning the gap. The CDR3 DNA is TGTGCCAGCAGCTTTGTACCAGATGGCACAGATACGCAGTATCTT. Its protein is CASSFVPDGTDTQYL.

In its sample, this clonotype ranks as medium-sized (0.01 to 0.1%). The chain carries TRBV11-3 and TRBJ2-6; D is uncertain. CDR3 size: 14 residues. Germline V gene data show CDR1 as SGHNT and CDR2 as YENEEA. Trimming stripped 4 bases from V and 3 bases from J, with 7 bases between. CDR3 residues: CASSSGDGANVLTF. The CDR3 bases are TGTGCCAGCAGCTCTGGGGATGGGGCCAACGTCCTGACTTTC.

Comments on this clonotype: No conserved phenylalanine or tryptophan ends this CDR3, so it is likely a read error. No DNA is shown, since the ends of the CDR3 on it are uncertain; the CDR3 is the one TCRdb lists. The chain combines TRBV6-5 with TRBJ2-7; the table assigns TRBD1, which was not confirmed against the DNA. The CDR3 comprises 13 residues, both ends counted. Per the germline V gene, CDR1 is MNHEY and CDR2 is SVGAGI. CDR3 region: CASRLTGSYELYL.

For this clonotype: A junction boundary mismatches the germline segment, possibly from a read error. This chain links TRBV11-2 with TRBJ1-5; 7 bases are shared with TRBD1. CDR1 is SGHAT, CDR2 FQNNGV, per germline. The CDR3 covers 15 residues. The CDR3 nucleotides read TGTGTCAGCAACCCAGGGGGGGGGGGGCATCAGCCCCAGCATTTT. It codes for CVSNPGGGGHQPQHF.

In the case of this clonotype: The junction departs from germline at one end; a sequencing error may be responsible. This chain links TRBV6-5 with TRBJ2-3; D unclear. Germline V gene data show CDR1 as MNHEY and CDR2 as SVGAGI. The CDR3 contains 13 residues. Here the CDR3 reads CASNYRSIDTQYF. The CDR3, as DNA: TGTGCCAGCAATTACCGAAGCATAGATACGCAGTATTTT.

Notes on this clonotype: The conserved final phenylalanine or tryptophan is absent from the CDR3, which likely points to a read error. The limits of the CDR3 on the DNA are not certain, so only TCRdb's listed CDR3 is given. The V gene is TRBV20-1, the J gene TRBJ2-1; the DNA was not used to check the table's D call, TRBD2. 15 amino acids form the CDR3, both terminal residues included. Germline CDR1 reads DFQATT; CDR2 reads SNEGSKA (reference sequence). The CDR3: CSARDLAGEYNERFY.

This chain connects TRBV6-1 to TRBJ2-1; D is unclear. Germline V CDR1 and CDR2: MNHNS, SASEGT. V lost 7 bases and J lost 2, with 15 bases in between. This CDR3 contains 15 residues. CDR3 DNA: TGTGCCAGCATAGTTCCAGAGTACACCTACAATGAGCAGTTCTTC. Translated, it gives CASIVPEYTYNEQFF.

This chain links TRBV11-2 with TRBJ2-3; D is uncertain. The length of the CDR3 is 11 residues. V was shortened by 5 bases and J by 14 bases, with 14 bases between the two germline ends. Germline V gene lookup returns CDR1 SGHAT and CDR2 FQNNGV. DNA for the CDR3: TGTGCCAGCAGCGCACAAGGTACGTTGTATTTT. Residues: CASSAQGTLYF.

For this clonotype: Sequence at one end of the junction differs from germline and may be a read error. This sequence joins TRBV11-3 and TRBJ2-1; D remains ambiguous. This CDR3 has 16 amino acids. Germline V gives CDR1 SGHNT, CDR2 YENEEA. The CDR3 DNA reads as TGTGCCAGCAACTTCCGTCACAGTCCTGCCTACGATGAGCAGTTCTTC. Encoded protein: CASNFRHSPAYDEQFF.

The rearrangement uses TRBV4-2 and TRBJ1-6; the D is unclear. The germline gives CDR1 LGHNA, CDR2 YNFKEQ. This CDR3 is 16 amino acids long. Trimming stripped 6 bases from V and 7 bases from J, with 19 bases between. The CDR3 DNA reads TGTGCCAGCAGTCCCAGTCAAACAGAGAGAAATTCACCCCTCCACTTT. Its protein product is CASSPSQTERNSPLHF.

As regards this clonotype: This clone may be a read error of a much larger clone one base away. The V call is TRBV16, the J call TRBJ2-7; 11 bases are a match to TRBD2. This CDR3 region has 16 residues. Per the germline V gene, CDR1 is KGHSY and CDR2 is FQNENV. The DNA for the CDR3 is TGTGTCAGCAGCCAATCCCGACTAGCGGGGTCCTACGAGCAGTACTTC. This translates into CVSSQSRLAGSYEQYF. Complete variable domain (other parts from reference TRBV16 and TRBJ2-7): GEEVAQTPKHLVRGEGQKAKLYCAPIKGHSYVFWYQQVLKNEFKFLISFQNENVFDETGMPKERFSAKCLPNSPCSLEIQATKLEDSAVYFCVSSQSRLAGSYEQYFGPGTRLTVT.

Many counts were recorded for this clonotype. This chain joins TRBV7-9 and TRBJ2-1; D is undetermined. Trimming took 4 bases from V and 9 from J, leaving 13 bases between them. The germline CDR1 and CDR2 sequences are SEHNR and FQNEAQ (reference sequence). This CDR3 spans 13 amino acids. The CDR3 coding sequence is TGTGCCAGCAGCTACCCCCCCACTGGTGAGCAGTTCTTC. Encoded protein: CASSYPPTGEQFF. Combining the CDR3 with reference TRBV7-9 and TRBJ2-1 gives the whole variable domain DTGVSQNPRHKITKRGQNVTFRCDPISEHNRLYWYRQTLGQGPEFLTYFQNEAQLEKSRLLSDRFSAERPKGSFSTLEIQRTEQGDSAMYLCASSYPPTGEQFFGPGTRLTVL.

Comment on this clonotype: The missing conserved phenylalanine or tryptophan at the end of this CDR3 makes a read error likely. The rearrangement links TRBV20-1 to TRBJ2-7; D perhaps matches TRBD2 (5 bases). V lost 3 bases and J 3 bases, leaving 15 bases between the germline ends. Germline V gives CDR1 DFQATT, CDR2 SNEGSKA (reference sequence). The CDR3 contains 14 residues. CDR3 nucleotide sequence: TGCAGTGCTAGCCCCCTAACGGGATTCTACGAGCAGTACATC. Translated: CSASPLTGFYEQYI.

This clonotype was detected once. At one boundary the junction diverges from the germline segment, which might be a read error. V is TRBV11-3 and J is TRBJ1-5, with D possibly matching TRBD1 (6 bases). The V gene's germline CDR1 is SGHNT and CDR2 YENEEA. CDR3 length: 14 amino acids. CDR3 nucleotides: TGTGCCAGTAGCTTTACACAGGGTGGTAGGGCCCAGCACTTT. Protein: CASSFTQGGRAQHF.

The CDR3 DNA is TGTGCCAGCAGGGAGACTAGCGGGAGAGACGAGCAGTACTTC. Protein product: CASRETSGRDEQYF. The rearrangement uses TRBV6-6 and TRBJ2-7; 12 positions match TRBD2. CDR1 and CDR2 (germline): MNHNY, SVGAGI (reference sequence). V gave up 6 bases and J gave up 5 bases; unmatched junction bases: 5. The CDR3 has 14 residues.

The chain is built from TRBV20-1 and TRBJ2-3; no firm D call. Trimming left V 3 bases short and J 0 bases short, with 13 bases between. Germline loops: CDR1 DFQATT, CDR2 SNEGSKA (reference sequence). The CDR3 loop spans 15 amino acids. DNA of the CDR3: TGCAGTGCTAGTTTTAGACTCGAAAGCACAGATACGCAGTATTTT. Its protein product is CSASFRLESTDTQYF.

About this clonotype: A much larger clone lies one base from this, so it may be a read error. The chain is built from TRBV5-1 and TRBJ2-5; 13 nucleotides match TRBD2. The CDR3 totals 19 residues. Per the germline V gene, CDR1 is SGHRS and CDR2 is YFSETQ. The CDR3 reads CASSLEGLAGEGVQETPYF. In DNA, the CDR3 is TGCGCCAGCAGCTTGGAAGGACTAGCGGGAGAAGGGGTACAGGAGACCCCGTACTTC.

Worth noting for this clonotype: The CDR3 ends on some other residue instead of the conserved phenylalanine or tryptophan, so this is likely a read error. In DNA, the CDR3 is TGCAGTGCGCAGACTGTAAAGGACACTGAAGCTTTCATT. This sequence encodes CSAQTVKDTEAFI. The chain has TRBV20-1 and TRBJ1-1; no firm D call. Germline V CDR1 and CDR2: DFQATT, SNEGSKA (reference sequence). Trimming removed 6 bases from V and 3 bases from J, with 14 bases in between. CDR3 length equals 13 residues.

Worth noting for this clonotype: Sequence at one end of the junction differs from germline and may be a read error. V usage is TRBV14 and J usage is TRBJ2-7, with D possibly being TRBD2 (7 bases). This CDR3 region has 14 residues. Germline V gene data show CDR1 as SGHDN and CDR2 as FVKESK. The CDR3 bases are TGTACCAGCAGCCACGAGGTCCCGGGGGGCGAGCGGTACTTC. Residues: CTSSHEVPGGERYF.